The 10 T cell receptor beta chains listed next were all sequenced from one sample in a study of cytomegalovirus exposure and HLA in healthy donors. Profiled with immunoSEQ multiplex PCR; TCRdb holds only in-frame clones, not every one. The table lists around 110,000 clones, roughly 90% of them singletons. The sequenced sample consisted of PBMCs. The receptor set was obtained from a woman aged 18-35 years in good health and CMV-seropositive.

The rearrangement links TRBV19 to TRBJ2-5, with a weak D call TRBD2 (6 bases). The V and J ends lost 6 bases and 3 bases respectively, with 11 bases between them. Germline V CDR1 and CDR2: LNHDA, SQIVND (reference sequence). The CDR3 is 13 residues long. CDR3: CASRGPGEETQYF. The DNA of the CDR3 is TGTGCCAGTAGAGGTCCGGGAGAAGAGACCCAGTACTTC.

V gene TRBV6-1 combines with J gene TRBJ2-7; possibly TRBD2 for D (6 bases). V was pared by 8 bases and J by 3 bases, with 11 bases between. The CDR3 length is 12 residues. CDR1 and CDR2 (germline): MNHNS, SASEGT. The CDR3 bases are TGTGCCAGCGGGGACTCAGGCTACGAGCAGTACTTC. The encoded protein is CASGDSGYEQYF.

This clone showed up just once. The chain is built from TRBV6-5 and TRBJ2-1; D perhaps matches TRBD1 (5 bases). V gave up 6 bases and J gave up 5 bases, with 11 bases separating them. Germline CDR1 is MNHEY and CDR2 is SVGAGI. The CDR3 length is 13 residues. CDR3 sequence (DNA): TGTGCCAGCAGGAGGACACGGGACAATGAGCAGTTCTTC. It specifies CASRRTRDNEQFF.

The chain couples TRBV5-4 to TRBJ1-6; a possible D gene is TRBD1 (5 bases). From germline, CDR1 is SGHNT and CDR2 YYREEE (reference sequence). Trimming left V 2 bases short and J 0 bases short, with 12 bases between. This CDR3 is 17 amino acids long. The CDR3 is CASSLQDGNSYNSPLHF. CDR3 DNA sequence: TGTGCCAGCAGCTTACAGGACGGAAACTCCTATAATTCACCCCTCCACTTT.

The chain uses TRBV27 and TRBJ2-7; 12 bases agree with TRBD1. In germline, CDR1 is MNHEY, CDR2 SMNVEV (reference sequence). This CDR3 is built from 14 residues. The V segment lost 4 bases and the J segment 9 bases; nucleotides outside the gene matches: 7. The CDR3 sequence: CASSSWGTGGRQYF. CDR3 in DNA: TGTGCCAGCAGTTCCTGGGGGACAGGGGGCAGGCAGTACTTC.

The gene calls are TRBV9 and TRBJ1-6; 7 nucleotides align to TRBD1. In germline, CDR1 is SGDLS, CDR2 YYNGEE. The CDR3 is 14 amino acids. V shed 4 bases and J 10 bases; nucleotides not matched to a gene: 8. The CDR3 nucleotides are TGTGCCAGCAGCTCCCAGACAGGGAACTCACCCCTCCACTTT. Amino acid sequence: CASSSQTGNSPLHF.

CDR3 DNA sequence: TGTGCCAGCAGCGGTGGACAGGGGCCTCCCGGGGAGCTGTTTTTT. Protein sequence: CASSGGQGPPGELFF. The V call is TRBV9, the J call TRBJ2-2; 9 bases match TRBD1. Germline trimming cut 3 bases from V and 6 bases from J; bases unmatched to any gene: 6. Germline CDR1 is SGDLS and CDR2 is YYNGEE. The CDR3 is made up of 15 amino acids.

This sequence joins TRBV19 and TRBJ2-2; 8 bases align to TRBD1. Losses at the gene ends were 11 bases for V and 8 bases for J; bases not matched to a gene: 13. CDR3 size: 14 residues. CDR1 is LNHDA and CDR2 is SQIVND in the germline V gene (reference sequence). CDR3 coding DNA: TGTGCCTGTAACAGGGCAGGGGGCCTGGGGGAGCTGTTTTTT. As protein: CACNRAGGLGELFF.

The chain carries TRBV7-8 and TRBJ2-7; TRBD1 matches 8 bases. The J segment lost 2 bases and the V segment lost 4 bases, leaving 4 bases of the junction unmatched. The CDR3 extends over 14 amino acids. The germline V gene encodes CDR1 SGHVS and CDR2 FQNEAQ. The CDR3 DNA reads TGTGCCAGCAGCTGGGACAGGCAAACCTACGAGCAGTACTTC. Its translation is CASSWDRQTYEQYF.

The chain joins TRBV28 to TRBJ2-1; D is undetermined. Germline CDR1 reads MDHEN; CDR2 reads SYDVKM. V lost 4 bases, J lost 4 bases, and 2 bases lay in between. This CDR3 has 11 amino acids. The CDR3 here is CASSSYNEQFF. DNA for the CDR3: TGTGCCAGCAGTTCGTACAATGAGCAGTTCTTC.